The clone carrying this T cell receptor beta chain has ten or more counts. Relative to the germline gene, one junction end is altered; a read error may explain this. The data stem from a study of regulatory T cells in long-lasting Graves disease. To make TCR beta libraries, researchers used iRepertoire HTBI primers and Arm-PCR of CDR3 regions. TCRdb independently ran MiXCR on the multiplex PCR reads; one entry per CDR3 protein. There are around 320,000 distinct CDR3 sequences in the sample; roughly a sixth occur only once, and about 27% lies in the top ten. Time point noted: newly diagnosed GD, antithyroid drugs for less than 3 months. RNA isolated from PBMCs was used to make the TCR library. These same data were also listed under a study on T cells in Graves' hyperthyroidism and ophthalmopathy.

The sample in question was peripheral blood mononuclear cells (PBMCs), obtained at new diagnosis, from a patient treated with antithyroid drugs. This receptor was obtained from a man aged 35 to 55 with Graves disease.

CDR3: CASSLADEQFF. CDR3 bases: TGTGCCAGCAGCTTGGCGGATGAGCAGTTCTTC. The V call is TRBV5-1, the J call TRBJ2-1; no firm D call. The V gene's germline CDR1 is SGHRS and CDR2 YFSETQ. The CDR3 runs to 11 residues.